A selection of T cell receptor beta chains follows, all from one sample in a study of OX40 agonist ivuxolimab in advanced cancers. Sequenced by immunoSEQ multiplex PCR; TCRdb stores in-frame clones only, minus some. The sample yields about 76,000 clones, 85% to 90% seen once. The starting material was CD4+ or CD8+ T cells sorted from blood, obtained in a trial of the OX40 agonist ivuxolimab. The receptors were gathered from an adult with an advanced solid tumor such as melanoma, head and neck, liver or kidney cancer. The CDR3 runs from the conserved cysteine through the conserved F or W.

CDR3 length,V gene,CDR3 protein
15,TRBV4-3,CASSQVGQGAYEQYF
15,TRBV21-1,CASSKGDRGDTEAFF
15,TRBV4-1,CASSQDSGTRSGYTF
14,TRBV7-3,CASSQRTGAETQYF
14,TRBV30,CAWSIALAGETQYF
14,TRBV2,CASSVDRGRDTQYF
15,TRBV19,CASSIVSLSGNTIYF
14,TRBV6-5,CASSRTFSGNTIYF
14,TRBV6-5,CASSRTGVRYGYTF
14,TRBV18,CASSPIHRVAPLHF
12,TRBV30,CAWTRRAGEQFF
10,TRBV2,CARPLSGKYF
15,TRBV11-3,CASSFSGRALDEQYF
14,TRBV19,CASSVSGSVTEAFF
13,TRBV7-2,CASSYSDTQGYTF
13,TRBV19,CASSQRGYNEQFF
13,TRBV28,CASSSMGPDGYTF
13,TRBV9,CASSVDYEETQYF
18,TRBV7-2,CASSLATGLGKVYNEQFF
11,TRBV20-1,CSAPRADEQFF
18,TRBV18,CASSPRLGGQGENTEAFF
13,TRBV2,CASSGQRAYEQYF
14,TRBV7-9,CASSLAGRGIEQYF
14,TRBV6-1,CASSEALARYEQYF
17,TRBV15,CATSRVGSGRAQETQYF
14,TRBV7-9,CASSHDNSNQPQHF
17,TRBV28,CASSPPGLALGYNEQFF
16,TRBV12-5,CASGLVLGQGPYGYTF
15,TRBV19,CASRRDNSGANVLTF
17,TRBV5-5,CASSYRGDKPMNTEAFF
17,TRBV14,CASSPTAGAGSRNIQYF
16,TRBV4-2,CASSQAFPQDNYGYTF
14,TRBV6-5,CASSYVGRTYGYTF
15,TRBV7-3,CASSLTNGRGETQYF
13,TRBV18,CASSPIGDQPQHF
16,TRBV5-5,CASSLSSTVSNQPQHF
15,TRBV30,CAWSVLGTPNQPQHF
11,TRBV20-1,CSARITDTQYF
14,TRBV30,CAWSVRAWGTEAFF
15,TRBV5-4,CASSLAGLSTDTQYF
16,TRBV30,CAWSVQGLLLNTEAFF
13,TRBV29-1,CSGDRGLGTEAFF
14,TRBV9,CASSVASGGPQQYF
17,TRBV9,CASSVALERIAYNEQFF
14,TRBV19,CASSGQGANYGYTF
16,TRBV2,CASSGTGRYSTDTQYF
15,TRBV27,CASTPRGVLPYEQYF
13,TRBV2,CASSWDRNSPLHF